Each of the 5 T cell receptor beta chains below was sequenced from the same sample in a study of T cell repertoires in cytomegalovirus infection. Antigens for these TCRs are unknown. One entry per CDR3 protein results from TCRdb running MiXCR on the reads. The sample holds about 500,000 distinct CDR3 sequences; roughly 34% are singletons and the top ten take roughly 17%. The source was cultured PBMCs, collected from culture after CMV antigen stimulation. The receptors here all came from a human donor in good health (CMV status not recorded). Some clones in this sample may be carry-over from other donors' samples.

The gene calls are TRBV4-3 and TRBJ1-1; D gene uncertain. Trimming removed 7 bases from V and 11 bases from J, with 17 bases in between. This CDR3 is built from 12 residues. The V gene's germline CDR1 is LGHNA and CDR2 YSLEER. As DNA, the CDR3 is TGCGCCAGCACCTCTATGTTAAATGTGGCTTTCTTT. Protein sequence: CASTSMLNVAFF.

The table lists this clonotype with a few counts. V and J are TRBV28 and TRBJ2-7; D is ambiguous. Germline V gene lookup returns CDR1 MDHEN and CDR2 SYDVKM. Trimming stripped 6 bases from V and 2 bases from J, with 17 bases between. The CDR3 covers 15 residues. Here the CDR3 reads CASSPPPGVPYEQYF. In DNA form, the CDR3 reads TGTGCCAGCAGCCCTCCCCCAGGAGTCCCCTACGAGCAGTACTTC.

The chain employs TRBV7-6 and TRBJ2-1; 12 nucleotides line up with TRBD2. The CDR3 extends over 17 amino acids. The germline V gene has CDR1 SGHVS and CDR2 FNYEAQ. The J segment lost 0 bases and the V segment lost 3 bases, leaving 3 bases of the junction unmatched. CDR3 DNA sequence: TGTGCCAGCAGCTTGGGACTAGCGGGTACCTCCTACAATGAGCAGTTCTTC. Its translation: CASSLGLAGTSYNEQFF.

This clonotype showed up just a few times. This CDR3 reads CASSLRDRVGETQYF. The DNA of the CDR3 is TGTGCCAGCAGTCTCCGGGACAGGGTAGGCGAGACCCAGTACTTC. V gene TRBV27 combines with J gene TRBJ2-5, with 9 bases aligning to TRBD1. Germline values: CDR1 MNHEY, CDR2 SMNVEV (reference sequence). The junction had 9 bases not matched to a gene; V was cut back by 5 bases and J by 5 bases. The CDR3 length is 15 residues.

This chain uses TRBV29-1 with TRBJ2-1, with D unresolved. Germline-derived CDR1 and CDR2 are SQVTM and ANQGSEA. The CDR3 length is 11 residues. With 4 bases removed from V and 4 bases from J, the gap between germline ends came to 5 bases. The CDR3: CSVVGYNEQFF. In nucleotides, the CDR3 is TGCAGCGTTGTCGGATACAATGAGCAGTTCTTC.